These T cell receptor beta chains were read from a single sample in a study of T cells after posttransplantation cyclophosphamide. The assay was immunoSEQ multiplex PCR, and TCRdb's table has in-frame clones only and misses some. Of some 8,000 clones in the sample, roughly 90% are singletons; the top ten hold about 1.2%. The sample was CD4+ T cells sorted from blood, taken approximately 190 weeks after allogeneic stem cell transplant with posttransplant cyclophosphamide. These receptors were obtained from a female patient between 50 and 60 years old who received an allogeneic stem cell transplant from a related donor, was CMV-positive, and had no GVHD. The graft donor may have contributed some T cells. Both conserved end residues are part of each CDR3. The order of the fields is V gene, J gene, D gene, CDR3 protein. D genes are given only for firm matches.

>TRBV9|TRBJ2-7|NA
CASSVGRGHLGAYEQYF
>TRBV28|TRBJ2-7|TRBD1
CASSFLGTGGYEQYF
>TRBV5-1|TRBJ2-7|TRBD1
CASSQDRGEYEQYF
>TRBV14|TRBJ2-3|NA
CASSPRLAGDTQYF
>TRBV5-1|TRBJ1-2|NA
CASSPTGLRSYGYTF
>TRBV30|TRBJ2-7|NA
CAWSANYEQYF
>TRBV18|TRBJ2-5|NA
CASAPGLAETQYF
>TRBV6-1|TRBJ2-7|TRBD1
CASILSGTGRAEQYF
>TRBV7-3|TRBJ1-2|NA
CASSGSNYGYTF
>TRBV29-1|TRBJ2-7|NA
CSVLQTGWDEQYF
>TRBV7-9|TRBJ1-5|NA
CASSPLVVGQPQHF
>TRBV5-1|TRBJ2-1|TRBD1
CASSPTTGVNEQFF
>TRBV30|TRBJ1-2|TRBD1
CAWSSDRAVTF
>TRBV7-2|TRBJ1-2|NA
CASNTFTRGAVGYTF
>TRBV19|TRBJ1-1|TRBD1
CASGLTGANTEAFF
>TRBV10-3|TRBJ2-1|TRBD1
CAITDRDYNEQFF
>TRBV10-3|TRBJ2-1|TRBD2
CAISESRASGTNEQFF
>TRBV7-3|TRBJ2-1|NA
CASSLQRSSYNEQFF
>TRBV19|TRBJ2-3|TRBD2
CASRVGASGRADTQYF
>TRBV19|TRBJ2-1|TRBD2
CASSIGRLAESSYNEQFF
>TRBV5-4|TRBJ2-1|NA
CASSFNRLMAGYNEQFF
>TRBV5-1|TRBJ1-3|NA
CASSLDRFGNTIYF
>TRBV4-3|TRBJ1-2|NA
CASSQDSRTAYGYTF
>TRBV29-1|TRBJ1-1|TRBD1
CSVYTNRGVTEAFF
>TRBV4-2|TRBJ1-1|TRBD1
CASSLTMGQGGTEAFF
>TRBV28|TRBJ2-5|NA
CASMGSGAGGTQYF
>TRBV19|TRBJ1-2|TRBD1
CATEQGTAYGYTF
>TRBV11-3|TRBJ2-2|NA
CASSLEGGSTGELFF
>TRBV10-1|TRBJ2-3|NA
CASSEDPGSDTQYF
>TRBV19|TRBJ2-6|NA
CASREGAGANVLTF
>TRBV23-1|TRBJ2-1|NA
CASSQSKSGLAVVQFF
>TRBV4-2|TRBJ1-1|NA
CASSQGSVNTEAFF
>TRBV7-8|TRBJ2-7|TRBD2
CASSLASGHSYEQYF
>TRBV29-1|TRBJ2-3|TRBD1
CSVGQGLTDTQYF
>TRBV5-1|TRBJ2-7|NA
CASSLATETYEQYF
>TRBV5-1|TRBJ2-2|TRBD1
CASSSTRQGRTGELFF
>TRBV5-4|TRBJ2-1|NA
CASSPEGRVRGEQFF
>TRBV4-2|TRBJ2-5|TRBD2
CASSRSISGSGAEETQYF
>TRBV11-3|TRBJ2-5|NA
CASSLDETASGPQYF
>TRBV19|TRBJ2-1|NA
CASSISQGYNEQFF
>TRBV20-1|TRBJ2-3|NA
CSASSTDTQYF
>TRBV5-1|TRBJ2-7|TRBD1
CASSTGTGNYEQYF
>TRBV7-9|TRBJ2-3|NA
CASSGFDVGVQYF
>TRBV5-6|TRBJ1-3|NA
CASSLAAFDTIYF
>TRBV7-3|TRBJ1-5|NA
CASSSGSNQPQHF
>TRBV10-3|TRBJ2-7|TRBD2
CAIKIREGISYEQYF
>TRBV7-3|TRBJ1-1|TRBD1
CASSQTGGAYTEAFF
>TRBV6-1|TRBJ2-2|NA
CASSEVIKRELFF
>TRBV18|TRBJ1-1|TRBD1
CASSGQGMNTEAFF